This TCR beta chain was documented in a study of T cell responses to AZD1222 COVID-19 vaccine. V was pared by 5 bases and J by 4 bases, with 6 bases between. Looked up from germline, CDR1 is ENHRY and CDR2 is SYGVKD. The CDR3 contains 12 residues. Data came from immunoSEQ multiplex PCR; TCRdb stores just in-frame clones and leaves some out. This sample carries 130,000 to 150,000 clones, around 87% of them seen once, and the ten largest clones take roughly 1.5%. Findings of the study overall: Spike-specific TCR breadth and depth grew following two AZD1222 doses. Repertoires were obtained only post-peak T cell response.

Concerning this clone: The antigen is undetermined.

This specimen was peripheral blood, taken on day 0 of AZD1222 vaccination. The receptor's source is an adult in good health. The rearrangement joins TRBV10-3 to TRBJ1-5, with D perhaps matching TRBD1 (5 bases). The CDR3 nucleotides are TGTGCCATCAGTACAGGTAATCAGCCCCAGCATTTT. Translated: CAISTGNQPQHF.